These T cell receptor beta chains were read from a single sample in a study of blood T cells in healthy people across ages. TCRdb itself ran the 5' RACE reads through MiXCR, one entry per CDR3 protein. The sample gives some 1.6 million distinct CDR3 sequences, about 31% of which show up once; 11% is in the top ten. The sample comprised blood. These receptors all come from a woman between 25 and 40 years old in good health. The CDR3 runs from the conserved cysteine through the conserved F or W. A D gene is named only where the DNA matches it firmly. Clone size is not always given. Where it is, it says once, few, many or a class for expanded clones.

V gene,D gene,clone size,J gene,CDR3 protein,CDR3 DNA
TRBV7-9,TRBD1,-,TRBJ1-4,CASSLVEGANEKLFF,TGTGCCAGCAGCTTGGTGGAGGGGGCCAATGAAAAACTGTTTTTT
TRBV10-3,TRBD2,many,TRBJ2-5,CAISETEGLGGETQYF,TGTGCCATCAGTGAGACCGAAGGACTAGGCGGAGAGACCCAGTACTTC
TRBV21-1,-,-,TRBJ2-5,CASIPRQGDHRRAETQYF,TGTGCCAGCATCCCCAGACAGGGAGACCATCGCAGGGCGGAGACCCAGTACTTC
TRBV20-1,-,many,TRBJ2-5,CSARVTGQETQYF,TGCAGTGCTAGAGTTACAGGCCAAGAGACCCAGTACTTC
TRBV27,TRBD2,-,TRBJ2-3,CASSPIGLASTDTQYF,TGTGCCAGCAGTCCGATCGGACTAGCTAGCACAGATACGCAGTATTTT
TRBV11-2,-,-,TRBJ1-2,CASSSLRGMQGYTF,TGTGCCAGCAGCTCCCTGAGAGGGATGCAGGGCTACACCTTC
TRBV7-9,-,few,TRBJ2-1,CASSPRDNYNEQFF,TGTGCCAGCAGCCCCCGGGACAACTACAATGAGCAGTTCTTC
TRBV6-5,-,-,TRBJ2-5,CASRLLETQYF,TGTGCCAGCAGACTTTTGGAGACCCAGTACTTC
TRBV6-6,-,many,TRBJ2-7,CASSYLAGQYEQYF,TGTGCCAGCAGTTACCTCGCGGGACAATACGAGCAGTACTTC
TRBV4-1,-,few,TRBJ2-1,CASSQSSPYNEQFF,TGCGCCAGCAGCCAATCTTCTCCCTACAATGAGCAGTTCTTC
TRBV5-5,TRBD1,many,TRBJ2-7,CASRKTGALPSYEQYF,TGTGCCAGCAGGAAGACAGGGGCCCTTCCCTCCTACGAGCAGTACTTC
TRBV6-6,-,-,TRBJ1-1,CARSYPSQGVRTEAFF,TGTGCCCGCAGTTACCCTAGTCAGGGTGTTCGGACTGAAGCTTTCTTT
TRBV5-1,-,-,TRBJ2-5,CASSHATGRGTQYF,TGCGCCAGCAGCCATGCTACGGGGCGCGGGACCCAGTACTTC
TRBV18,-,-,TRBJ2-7,CASSHEDSYEQYF,TGTGCCAGCTCACATGAAGACTCCTACGAGCAGTACTTC
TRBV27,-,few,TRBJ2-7,CASSPLGGIGYEQYF,TGTGCCAGCAGTCCCCTAGGGGGGATAGGGTACGAGCAGTACTTC
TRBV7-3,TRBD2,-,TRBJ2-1,CASSLKAGGPYKQFF,TGTGCCAGCAGCTTAAAAGCGGGAGGGCCTTATAAGCAGTTCTTC
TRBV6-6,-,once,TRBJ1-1,CASSCPLGYGGNTEAFF,TGTGCCAGCAGTTGCCCCCTCGGATATGGAGGGAACACTGAAGCTTTCTTT
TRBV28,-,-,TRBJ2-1,CASSFPDSAYNEQFF,TGTGCCAGCAGTTTTCCGGACTCGGCCTACAATGAGCAGTTCTTC
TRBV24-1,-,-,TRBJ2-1,CATSGASLNEQFF,TGTGCCACCAGTGGCGCAAGCCTAAATGAGCAGTTCTTC
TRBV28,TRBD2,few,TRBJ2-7,CASSLPTSGGTYEQYF,TGTGCCAGCAGTTTACCGACTAGCGGGGGGACCTACGAGCAGTACTTC
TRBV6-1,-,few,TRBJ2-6,CASLPTRSGANVLTF,TGTGCCAGCCTCCCTACTCGCTCTGGGGCCAACGTCCTGACTTTC
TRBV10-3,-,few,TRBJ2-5,CAISEGAQGQTQYF,TGTGCCATCAGTGAGGGGGCACAGGGACAGACCCAGTACTTC
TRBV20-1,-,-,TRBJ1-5,CSAREKGGKASNQPQHF,TGCAGTGCTAGAGAGAAGGGCGGGAAAGCGAGCAATCAGCCCCAGCATTTT
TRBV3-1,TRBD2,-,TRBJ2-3,CASSQDWLAGEFSDTQYF,TGTGCCAGCAGCCAAGATTGGCTAGCGGGAGAATTCTCGGATACGCAGTATTTT
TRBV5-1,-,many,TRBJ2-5,CASSFQGQETQYF,TGTGCCAGCAGCTTCCAAGGGCAAGAGACCCAGTACTTC
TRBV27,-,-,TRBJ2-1,CASSYRGTEQFF,TGTGCCAGCAGTTACAGAGGGACAGAGCAGTTCTTC
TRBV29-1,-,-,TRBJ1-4,CSVEAGDEKLFF,TGCAGCGTTGAAGCAGGGGATGAAAAACTGTTTTTT
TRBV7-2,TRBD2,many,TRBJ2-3,CASSVTRDYTDTQYF,TGTGCCAGCAGCGTGACCCGGGACTACACAGATACGCAGTATTTT